This is a list of T cell receptor beta chains from one sample in a study of blood T cell repertoires in COVID-19. Method: immunoSEQ multiplex PCR; TCRdb's copy keeps in-frame clones and lacks some. Here the sample spans hundreds of thousands of clones, approximately 81% being singletons. The sequenced material came from peripheral blood. Every receptor here comes from a woman of 80 years or more with acute or convalescent COVID-19. Each CDR3 is given with its conserved first and last residue. Fields, in order: clone size, V gene, J gene, D gene, CDR3 protein, CDR3 DNA. D genes are given only for firm matches. Clone size appears in some rows only: once, few, many, or a class for an expanded clone.

size: .
V: TRBV4-2
J: TRBJ2-3
D: TRBD2
CDR3: CASSQEILAGGRGTDTQYF
DNA: TGTGCCAGCAGCCAAGAAATACTAGCGGGGGGCCGCGGCACAGATACGCAGTATTTT

size: .
V: TRBV19
J: TRBJ2-3
D: .
CDR3: CASSISGTDTQYF
DNA: TGTGCCAGTAGTATCTCAGGCACAGATACGCAGTATTTT

size: few
V: TRBV6-5
J: TRBJ1-6
D: TRBD1
CDR3: CASSYRETGRSPLHF
DNA: TGTGCCAGCAGTTACCGAGAGACAGGGCGGTCACCCCTCCACTTT

size: once
V: TRBV9
J: TRBJ2-5
D: .
CDR3: CASSVGGQQETQYF
DNA: TGTGCCAGCAGCGTAGGCGGACAGCAAGAGACCCAGTACTTC

size: .
V: TRBV6-5
J: TRBJ2-6
D: .
CDR3: CASSYSQGTGANVLTF
DNA: TGTGCCAGCAGTTACTCTCAGGGGACCGGGGCCAACGTCCTGACTTTC

size: .
V: TRBV19
J: TRBJ1-2
D: .
CDR3: CASTNSWGYTF
DNA: TGTGCCAGTACCAACAGCTGGGGCTACACCTTC

size: .
V: TRBV5-5
J: TRBJ2-1
D: .
CDR3: CASSLGKTPQENNEQFF
DNA: TGTGCCAGCAGCTTGGGCAAAACCCCACAGGAAAACAATGAGCAGTTCTTC

size: .
V: TRBV5-4
J: TRBJ2-5
D: .
CDR3: CASSLAVGGVETQYF
DNA: TGTGCCAGCAGCCTGGCAGTGGGCGGGGTAGAGACCCAGTACTTC

size: .
V: TRBV5-4
J: TRBJ1-1
D: .
CDR3: CASSTGLNTEAFF
DNA: TGTGCCAGCAGCACTGGTTTGAACACTGAAGCTTTCTTT

size: .
V: TRBV3-1/TRBV3-2
J: TRBJ2-3
D: TRBD2
CDR3: CASSQDWRGGTDTQYF
DNA: TGTGCCAGCAGCCAAGATTGGCGGGGGGGCACAGATACGCAGTATTTT

size: .
V: TRBV15
J: TRBJ1-2
D: .
CDR3: CATSRAGGSYGYTF
DNA: TGTGCCACCAGCAGAGCGGGGGGTAGCTATGGCTACACCTTC